This T cell receptor (beta chain) was observed in a study of persistence of HIV-infected CD4 T cells. The overall study: Donors were ART-treated; their CMV- and Gag-responding CD4+ T cells were isolated. Whole-study findings and limits: TCRbeta richness was lower in CMV- and Gag-responding cells than in anti-CD3/anti-CD28-responding cells. Within sorted populations, more oligoclonal TCRs accompanied more oligoclonal proviruses.

Per the germline V gene, CDR1 is SGHVS and CDR2 is FQNEAQ. The CDR3 covers 16 residues. J was trimmed by 1 base and V by 4 bases; bases with no gene match: 6. The libraries were made with immunoSEQ version 4 in survey mode. Repertoires were generated with immunoSEQ multiplex PCR, while TCRdb's copy carries only in-frame clones and drops some. In the table there are more than 45,000 clones, around 75% of which are singletons. The stimulus was lysate of CMV-infected fibroblasts, around 10 ug/mL. CD40L/CD69 double-negative CD45RO-high memory CD4+ T cells were collected. Details on this clone: Its antigen is still unknown.

This specimen consisted of CD4+ T cells sorted from PBMCs after 18-hour stimulation, obtained from a patient who received antiretroviral therapy. This sequence originates from an adult man with HIV who was CMV-seropositive. The V and J genes are TRBV7-8 and TRBJ1-5, with 8 bases matching TRBD1. The chain's CDR3 is CASSSGTGWSNQPQHF. DNA of the CDR3: TGTGCCAGCAGCTCCGGGACAGGTTGGAGCAATCAGCCCCAGCATTTT. The full variable domain, with the rest looked up from reference TRBV7-8 and TRBJ1-5, is GAGVSQSPRYKVAKRGQDVALRCDPISGHVSLFWYQQALGQGPEFLTYFQNEAQLDKSGLPSDRFFAERPEGSVSTLKIQRTQQEDSAVYLCASSSGTGWSNQPQHFGDGTRLSIL.